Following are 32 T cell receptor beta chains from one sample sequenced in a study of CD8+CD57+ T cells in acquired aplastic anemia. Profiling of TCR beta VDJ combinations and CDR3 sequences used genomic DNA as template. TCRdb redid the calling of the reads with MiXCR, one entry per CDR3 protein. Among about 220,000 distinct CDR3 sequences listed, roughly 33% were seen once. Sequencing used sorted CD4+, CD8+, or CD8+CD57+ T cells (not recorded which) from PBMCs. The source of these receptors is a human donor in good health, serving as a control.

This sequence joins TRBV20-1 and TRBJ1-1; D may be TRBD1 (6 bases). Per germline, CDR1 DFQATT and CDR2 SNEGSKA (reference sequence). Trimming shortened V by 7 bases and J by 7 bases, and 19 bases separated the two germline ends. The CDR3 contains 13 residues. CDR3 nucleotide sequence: TGCAGTGTCATCCGGGGGGCTGTTGATGAAGCTTTCTTT. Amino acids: CSVIRGAVDEAFF.

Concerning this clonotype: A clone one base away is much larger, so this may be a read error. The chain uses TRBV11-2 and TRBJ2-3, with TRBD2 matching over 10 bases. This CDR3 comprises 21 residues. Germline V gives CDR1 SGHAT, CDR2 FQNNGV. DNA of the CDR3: TGTGCCAGCAGCGTAGATCTCCCCCGGCTAGCGGGAGCCTATAGCACAGGTACGCAGTATTTT. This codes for CASSVDLPRLAGAYSTGTQYF.

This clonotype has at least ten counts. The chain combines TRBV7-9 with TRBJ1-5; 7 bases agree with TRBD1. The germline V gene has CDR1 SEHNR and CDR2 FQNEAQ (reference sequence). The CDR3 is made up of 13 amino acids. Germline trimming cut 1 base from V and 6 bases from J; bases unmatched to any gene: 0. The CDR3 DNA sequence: TGTGCCAGCAGCTTAGAGGGGGCTCAGCCCCAGCATTTT. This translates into CASSLEGAQPQHF.

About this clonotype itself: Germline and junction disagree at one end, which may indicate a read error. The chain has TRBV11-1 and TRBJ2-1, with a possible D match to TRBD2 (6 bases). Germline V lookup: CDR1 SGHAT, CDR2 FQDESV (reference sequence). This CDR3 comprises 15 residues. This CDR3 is CASSQTSNRANERFF. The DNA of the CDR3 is TGTGCCAGCAGCCAGACTAGTAATAGGGCCAATGAGCGGTTCTTC.

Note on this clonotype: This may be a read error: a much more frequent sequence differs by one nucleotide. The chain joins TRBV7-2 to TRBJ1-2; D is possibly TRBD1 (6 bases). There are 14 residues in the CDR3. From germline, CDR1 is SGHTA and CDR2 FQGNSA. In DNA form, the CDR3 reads TGCGCCAGCAGCCGCCACAGGGAACACTATGGCTACACCTTC. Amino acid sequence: CASSRHREHYGYTF.

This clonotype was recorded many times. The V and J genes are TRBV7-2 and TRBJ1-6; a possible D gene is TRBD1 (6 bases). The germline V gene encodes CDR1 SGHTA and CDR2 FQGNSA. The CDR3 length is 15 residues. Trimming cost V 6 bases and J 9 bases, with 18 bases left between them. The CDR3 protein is CASRQVTGSSSPLHF. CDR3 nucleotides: TGTGCCAGCAGGCAAGTCACAGGGTCTAGTTCACCCCTCCACTTT.

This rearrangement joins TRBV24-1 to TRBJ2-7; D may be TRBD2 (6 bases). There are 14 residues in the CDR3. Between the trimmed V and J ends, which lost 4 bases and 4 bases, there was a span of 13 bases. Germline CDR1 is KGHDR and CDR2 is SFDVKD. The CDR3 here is CATSEGGHSYEQYF. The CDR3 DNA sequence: TGTGCCACCAGTGAGGGGGGTCATTCGTACGAGCAGTACTTC.

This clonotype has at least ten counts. CDR3 in DNA: TGTGCCAGCAGGGAGCAGGGAAGTGAATCACCCCTCCACTTT. Residues: CASREQGSESPLHF. This rearrangement joins TRBV12-3 or TRBV12-4 to TRBJ1-6; D may be TRBD1 (5 bases). The CDR3 has 14 residues. V was trimmed by 6 bases and J by 10 bases, leaving 16 bases between them.

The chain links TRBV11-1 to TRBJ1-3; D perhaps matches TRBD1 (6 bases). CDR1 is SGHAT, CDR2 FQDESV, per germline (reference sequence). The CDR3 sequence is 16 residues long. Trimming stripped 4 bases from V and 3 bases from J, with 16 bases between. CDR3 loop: CASSSRAGDLGNTIYF. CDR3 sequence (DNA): TGTGCCAGCAGCTCTAGGGCAGGGGACCTTGGAAACACCATATATTTT.

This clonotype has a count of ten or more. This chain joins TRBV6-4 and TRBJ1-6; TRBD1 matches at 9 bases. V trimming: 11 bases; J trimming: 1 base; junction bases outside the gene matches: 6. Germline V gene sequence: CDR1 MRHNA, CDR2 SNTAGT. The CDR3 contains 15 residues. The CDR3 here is CARGQGLSYNSPLHF. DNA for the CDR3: TGTGCCCGCGGACAGGGGTTATCCTATAATTCACCCCTCCACTTT.

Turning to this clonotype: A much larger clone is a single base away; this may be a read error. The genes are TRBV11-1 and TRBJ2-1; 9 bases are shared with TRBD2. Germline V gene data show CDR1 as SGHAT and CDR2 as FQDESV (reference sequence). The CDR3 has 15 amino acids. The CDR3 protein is CASSLGASGTNERFF. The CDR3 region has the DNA TGTGCCAGCAGCTTAGGAGCTAGCGGGACAAATGAGCGGTTCTTC.

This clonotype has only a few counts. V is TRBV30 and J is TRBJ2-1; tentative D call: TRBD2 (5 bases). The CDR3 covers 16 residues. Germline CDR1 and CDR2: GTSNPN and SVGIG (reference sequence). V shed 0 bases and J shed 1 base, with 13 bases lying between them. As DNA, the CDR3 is TGTGCCTGGAGTGTATACCCCTCGGGATCCTACAATGAGCAGTTCTTC. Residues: CAWSVYPSGSYNEQFF.

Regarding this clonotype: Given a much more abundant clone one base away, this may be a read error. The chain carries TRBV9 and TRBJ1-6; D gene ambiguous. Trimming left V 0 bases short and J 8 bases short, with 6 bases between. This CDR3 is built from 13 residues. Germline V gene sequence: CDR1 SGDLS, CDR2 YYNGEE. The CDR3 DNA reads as TGTGCCAGCAGCGTAGTACCATATTCACCCCTCCACTTT. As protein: CASSVVPYSPLHF. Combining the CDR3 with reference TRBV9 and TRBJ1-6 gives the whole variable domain DSGVTQTPKHLITATGQRVTLRCSPRSGDLSVYWYQQSLDQGLQFLIQYYNGEERAKGNILERFSAQQFPDLHSELNLSSLELGDSALYFCASSVVPYSPLHFGNGTRLTVT.

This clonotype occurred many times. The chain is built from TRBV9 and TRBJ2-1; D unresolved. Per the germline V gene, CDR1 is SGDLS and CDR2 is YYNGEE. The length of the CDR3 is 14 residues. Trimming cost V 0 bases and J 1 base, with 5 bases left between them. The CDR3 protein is CASSVVGSYNEQFF. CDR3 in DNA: TGTGCCAGCAGCGTAGTAGGTTCCTACAATGAGCAGTTCTTC.

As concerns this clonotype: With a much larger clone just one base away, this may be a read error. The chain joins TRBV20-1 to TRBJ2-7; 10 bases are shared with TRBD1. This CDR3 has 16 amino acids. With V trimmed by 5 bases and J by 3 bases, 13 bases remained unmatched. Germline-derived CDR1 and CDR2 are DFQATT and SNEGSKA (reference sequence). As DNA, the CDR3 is TGCAGTGCTGATCCGGGACAGGGGCTTACCGGCTACGAGCAGTACTTC. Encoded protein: CSADPGQGLTGYEQYF.

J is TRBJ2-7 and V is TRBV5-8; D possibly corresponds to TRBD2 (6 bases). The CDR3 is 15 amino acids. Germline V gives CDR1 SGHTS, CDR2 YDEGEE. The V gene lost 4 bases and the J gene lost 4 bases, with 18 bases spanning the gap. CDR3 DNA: TGTGCCAGCAGCCGGTCTAGACTAGAATCTTACGAGCAGTACTTC. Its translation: CASSRSRLESYEQYF.

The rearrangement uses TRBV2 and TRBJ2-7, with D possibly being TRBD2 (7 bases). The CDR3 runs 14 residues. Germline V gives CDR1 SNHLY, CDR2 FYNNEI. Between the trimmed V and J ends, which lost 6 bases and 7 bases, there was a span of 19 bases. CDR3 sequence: CASRLRGASVEQYF. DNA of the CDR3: TGTGCCAGCAGGCTACGGGGGGCTTCAGTAGAGCAGTACTTC. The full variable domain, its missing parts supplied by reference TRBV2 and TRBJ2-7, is EPEVTQTPSHQVTQMGQEVILRCVPISNHLYFYWYRQILGQKVEFLVSFYNNEISEKSEIFDDQFSVERPDGSNFTLKIRSTKLEDSAMYFCASRLRGASVEQYFGPGTRLTVT.

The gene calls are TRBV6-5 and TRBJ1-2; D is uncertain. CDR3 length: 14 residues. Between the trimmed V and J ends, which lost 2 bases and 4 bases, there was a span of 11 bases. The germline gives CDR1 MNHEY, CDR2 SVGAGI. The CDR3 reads CASSYKGSLYGYTF. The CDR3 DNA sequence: TGTGCCAGCAGTTACAAGGGCAGCCTCTATGGCTACACCTTC.

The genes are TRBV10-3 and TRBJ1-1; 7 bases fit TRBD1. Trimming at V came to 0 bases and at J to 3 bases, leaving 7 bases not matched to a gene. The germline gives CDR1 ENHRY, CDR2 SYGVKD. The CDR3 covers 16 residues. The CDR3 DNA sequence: TGTGCCATCAGTGAGTCGACAGGGAAATTCGACACTGAAGCTTTCTTT. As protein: CAISESTGKFDTEAFF.

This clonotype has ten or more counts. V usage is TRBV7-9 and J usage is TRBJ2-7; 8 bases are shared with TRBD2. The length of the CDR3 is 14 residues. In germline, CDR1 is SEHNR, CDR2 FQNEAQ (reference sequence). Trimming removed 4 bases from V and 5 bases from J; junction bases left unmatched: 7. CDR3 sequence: CASSWLAGGDEQYF. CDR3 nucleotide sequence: TGTGCCAGCAGCTGGCTAGCGGGTGGAGACGAGCAGTACTTC.

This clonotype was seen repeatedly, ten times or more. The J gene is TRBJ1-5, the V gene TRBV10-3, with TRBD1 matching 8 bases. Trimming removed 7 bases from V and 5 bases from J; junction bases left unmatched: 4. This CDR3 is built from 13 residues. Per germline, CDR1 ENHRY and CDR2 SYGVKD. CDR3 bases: TGTGCCATCAAAGGACAGGGAGATCAGCCCCAGCATTTT. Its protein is CAIKGQGDQPQHF.

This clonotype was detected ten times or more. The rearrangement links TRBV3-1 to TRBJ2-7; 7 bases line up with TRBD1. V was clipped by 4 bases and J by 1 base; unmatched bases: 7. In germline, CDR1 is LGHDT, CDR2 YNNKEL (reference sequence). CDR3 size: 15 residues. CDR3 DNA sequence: TGTGCCAGCAGCCCGGGGCCAGGGGGTTCCTACGAGCAGTACTTC. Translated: CASSPGPGGSYEQYF.

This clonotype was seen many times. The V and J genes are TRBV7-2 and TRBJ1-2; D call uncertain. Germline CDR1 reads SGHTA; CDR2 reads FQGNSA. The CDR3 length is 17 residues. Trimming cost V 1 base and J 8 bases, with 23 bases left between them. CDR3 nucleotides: TGTGCCAGCAGCTTAGTAGTCTCTGGGTGGGGTGGCATGGGCTACACCTTC. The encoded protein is CASSLVVSGWGGMGYTF.

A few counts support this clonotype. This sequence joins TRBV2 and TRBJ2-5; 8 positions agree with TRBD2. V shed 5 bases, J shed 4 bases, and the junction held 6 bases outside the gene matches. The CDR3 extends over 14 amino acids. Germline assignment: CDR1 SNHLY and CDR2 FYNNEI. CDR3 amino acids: CASSLRLAGETQYF. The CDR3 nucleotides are TGTGCCAGCAGTTTAAGGCTAGCGGGAGAGACCCAGTACTTC.

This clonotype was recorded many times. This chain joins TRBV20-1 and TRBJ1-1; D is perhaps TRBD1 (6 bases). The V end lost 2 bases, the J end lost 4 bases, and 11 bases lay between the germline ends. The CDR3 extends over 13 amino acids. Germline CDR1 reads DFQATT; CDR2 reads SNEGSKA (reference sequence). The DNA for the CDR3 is TGCAGTGCTAGATCAGGGGTGGTCACTGAAGCTTTCTTT. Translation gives CSARSGVVTEAFF.

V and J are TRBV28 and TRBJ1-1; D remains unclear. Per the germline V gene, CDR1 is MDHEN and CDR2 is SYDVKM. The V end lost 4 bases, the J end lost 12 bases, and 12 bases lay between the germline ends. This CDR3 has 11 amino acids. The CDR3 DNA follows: TGTGCCAGCAGTTCAAGCCTACACCCTTTCTTT. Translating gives CASSSSLHPFF.

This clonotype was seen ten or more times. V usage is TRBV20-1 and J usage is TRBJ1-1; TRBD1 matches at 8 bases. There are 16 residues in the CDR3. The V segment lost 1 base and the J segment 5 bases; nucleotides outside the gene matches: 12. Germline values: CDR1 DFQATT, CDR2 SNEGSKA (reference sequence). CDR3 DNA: TGCAGTGCTAGAGCAGGGGGCGCGGGTTCGAGGACTGAAGCTTTCTTT. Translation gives CSARAGGAGSRTEAFF.

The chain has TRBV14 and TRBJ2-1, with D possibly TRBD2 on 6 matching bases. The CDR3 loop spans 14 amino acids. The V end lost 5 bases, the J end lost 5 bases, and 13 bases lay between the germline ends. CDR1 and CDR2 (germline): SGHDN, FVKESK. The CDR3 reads CASSLLASNNEQFF. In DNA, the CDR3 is TGTGCCAGCAGCTTGCTAGCGTCGAACAATGAGCAGTTCTTC.

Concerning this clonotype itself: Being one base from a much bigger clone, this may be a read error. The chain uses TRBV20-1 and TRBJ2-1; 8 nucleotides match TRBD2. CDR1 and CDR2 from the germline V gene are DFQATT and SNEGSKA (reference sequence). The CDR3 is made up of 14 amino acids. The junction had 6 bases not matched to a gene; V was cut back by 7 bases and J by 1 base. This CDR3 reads CSVGRGGSYNEQFF. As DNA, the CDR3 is TGCAGTGTCGGGAGGGGGGGGTCCTACAATGAGCAGTTCTTC.

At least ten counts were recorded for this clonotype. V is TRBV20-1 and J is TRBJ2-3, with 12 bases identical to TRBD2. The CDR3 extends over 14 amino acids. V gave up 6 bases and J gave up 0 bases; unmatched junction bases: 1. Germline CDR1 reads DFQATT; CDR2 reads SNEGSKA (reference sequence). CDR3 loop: CSAGLAGSTDTQYF. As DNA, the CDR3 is TGCAGTGCAGGACTAGCGGGGAGCACAGATACGCAGTATTTT.

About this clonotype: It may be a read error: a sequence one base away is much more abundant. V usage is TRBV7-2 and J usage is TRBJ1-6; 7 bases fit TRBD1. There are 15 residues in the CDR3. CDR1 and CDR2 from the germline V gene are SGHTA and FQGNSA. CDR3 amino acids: CAGSSIQGKDSPLHF. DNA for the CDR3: TGTGCCGGCAGCTCAATACAGGGGAAAGATTCACCCCTCCACTTT.

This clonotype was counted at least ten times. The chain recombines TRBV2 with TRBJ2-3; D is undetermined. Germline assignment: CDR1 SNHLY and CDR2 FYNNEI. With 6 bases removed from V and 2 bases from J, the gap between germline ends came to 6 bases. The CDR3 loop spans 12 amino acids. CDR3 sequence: CASRTHTDTQYF. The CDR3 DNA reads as TGTGCCAGCAGAACCCACACAGATACGCAGTATTTT.